The present TCR beta chain was sequenced within a study of shared clonotypes between healthy human individuals (dated by TCRdb to 2018 to 2020). Regarding the complete study: The cohort comprised a couple of women and a few men aged 18 to 49 years. Per donor, three plates each were used for CD4 naive and CD4 memory, two for CD8 naive, and one for CD8 memory. The study deeply sequenced blood TCR repertoires of five healthy adults to estimate repertoire size and the extent of clonotype sharing between individuals. Libraries were prepared and TCR repertoires were sequenced by different laboratories using diverse techniques, in order to increase sequencing depth and limit assay-specific biases. Leukapheresis yielded between about 0.94 and 8.9 billion PBMCs per donor. General findings and caveats noted by the study authors: Because the study included a small number of donors, the genetic and exposure-history diversity represented was limited. Naive subsets generally had larger estimated clonotype richness than memory subsets. Incomplete sequencing was indicated by rarefaction of sorted-subset datasets, despite the large sequencing depth. Pairwise subsampling indicated that sequencing depth was expected to affect the degree of clonotype sharing among donors. Across a few donors, about 4.5% of naive CD4, over 3% of naive CD8, approximately 2.5% of memory CD4, and roughly 0.4% of memory CD8 clonotypes were shared. Sampling was restricted to blood, and TCR repertoires in tissue are likely to differ from TCR repertoires in blood. Compared with non-shared clonotypes, clonotypes shared by all four sorted-subset donors had higher generation probabilities.

The donors were healthy, HIV-negative adults with no recently reported acute infections or vaccinations. All donors were Caucasian adults living in Nashville, Tennessee, USA. CD4+ T cells were enriched through magnetic negative selection, after which naive cells were positively selected on CD45RA and the remaining negative fraction served as the memory subset. Blood was collected by leukapheresis, and PBMCs were isolated by Ficoll-Histopaque density gradient centrifugation and then cryopreserved in liquid nitrogen vapor phase. Analytical flow cytometry was used to check the purity and quantity of each magnetically sorted T cell population. From each sorted fraction, genomic DNA was isolated and quantified by UV absorbance on a Nanodrop 2000c. The trim is 1 base for V and 0 bases for J, with a gap of 8 bases between the germline ends. The CDR3 has 15 amino acids, counting the end cysteine and phenylalanine. The entry retains the CDR3 DNA only, 45 bases that are in frame from base 1. CDR1 and CDR2 are read off the germline V gene (reference sequence) as SEHNR and FQNEAQ.

Using the deep immunoSEQ assay, TCR CDR3 regions were amplified from genomic DNA by multiplex PCR. Genomic DNA extracted from each cell subset was distributed evenly over all wells of several immunoSEQ 96-well plates, and each plate served as one replicate. For sorted subsets, around 200 ng genomic DNA, equal to some 30,000 T cell genomes, was loaded into each replicate PCR. Purified libraries were quantified with a Qubit 3.0 fluorometer, sized on a Bioanalyzer 2100, and re-quantified with the KAPA Library Quantification kit. Every immunoSEQ 96-well plate was sequenced on a separate single-read 150-cycle Illumina NextSeq 550 flow cell. In the authors' own workflow: Because the immunoSEQ output held only junctional sequences and lacked quality scores, the filtering could not match the filtering applied to full-length reads. To assign V/J genes and CDR3, sequences were annotated using PyIR, a Python wrapper for IgBLAST v1.9, with IMGT germline references. Any read was removed if the V/J assignment was weak (E-value above 1e-6), the CDR3 was missing, or the read contained stop codons, out-of-frame junctions, or ambiguous translated residues. V3J clonotypes were defined as sequences sharing the same inferred V gene, J gene, and CDR3 amino acid sequence. To compute the percentage overlap between repertoires, the number of shared unique clonotypes was divided by the size of the smaller repertoire. RTK rarefaction, the Chao1 estimator, and Recon v2.1 estimates of unobserved clonotypes were used to assess repertoire richness. Generation probabilities for all TCRbeta clonotypes obtained by the gDNA method from a handful of donors were computed using OLGA. Here the immuneACCESS table is served through TCRdb, limited to in-frame sequences with V and J called. Missing clones are a known gap in these copies; in checked studies unresolved V genes cover under half, and the rest lacks a known reason. Clone size and V and J calls were adopted from that table, with D and trimming inferred from the DNA. The sample yields approximately 700,000 clones; 73% were counted once. Around 2% of the sample lies in the top ten.

Comment on this clone: The target of this receptor is not known. No base quality information exists; no much larger clone differs at one position. This specimen includes other DNA sequences encoding the same CDR3.

Specimen: memory CD4+ T cells sorted from blood. The cell subset or site tag for this specimen amounts to: CD45RA-negative fraction. This receptor was taken from a woman in her 30s in good health. This receptor chain uses TRBV7-9 and TRBJ2-3, with the D assignment possibly TRBD1 or TRBD2, given 5 matching bases for each. Here is the DNA: TGTGCCAGCAGCTTAGGGGACCGAAGCACAGATACGCAGTATTTT. Its protein reads: CASSLGDRSTDTQYF.